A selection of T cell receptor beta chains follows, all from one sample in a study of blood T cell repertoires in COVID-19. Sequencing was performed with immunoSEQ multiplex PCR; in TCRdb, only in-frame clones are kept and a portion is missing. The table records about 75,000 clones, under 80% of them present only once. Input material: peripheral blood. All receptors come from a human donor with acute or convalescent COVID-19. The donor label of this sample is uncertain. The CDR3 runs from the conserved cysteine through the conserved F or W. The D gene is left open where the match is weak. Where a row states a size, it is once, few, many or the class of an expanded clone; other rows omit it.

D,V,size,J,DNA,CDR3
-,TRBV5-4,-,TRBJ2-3,TGTGCCAGCAGCTTGGACTCGGGAGCGGATACGCAGTATTTT,CASSLDSGADTQYF
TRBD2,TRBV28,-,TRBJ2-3,TGTGCCAGCAGTTCAAAGGGAGCGGGAGCAACAGATACGCAGTATTTT,CASSSKGAGATDTQYF
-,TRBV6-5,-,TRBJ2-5,TGTGCCAGCAGTTACGTGGGGGGAGAGACCCAGTACTTC,CASSYVGGETQYF
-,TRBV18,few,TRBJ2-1,TGTGCCAGCTCACAGGACTTCAGCTCCAATGAGCAGTTCTTC,CASSQDFSSNEQFF
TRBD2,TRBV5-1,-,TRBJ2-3,TGCGCCAGCAGCATCAGACTAGCGGGGGGCCGCACAGATACGCAGTATTTT,CASSIRLAGGRTDTQYF
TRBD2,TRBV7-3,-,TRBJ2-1,TGTGCCAGCAGCTTAAATAGCGGGAGGAGTAATGAGCAGTTCTTC,CASSLNSGRSNEQFF
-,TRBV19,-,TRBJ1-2,TGTGCCAGTAGTATAACAGGGTCGGAAAGCTACACCTTC,CASSITGSESYTF
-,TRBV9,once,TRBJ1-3,TGTGCCAGCAGCGTAGGAGCCTCTGGAAACACCATATATTTT,CASSVGASGNTIYF
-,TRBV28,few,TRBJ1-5,TGTGCCAGCAGTTTAACGGGGGGCGGTAATCAGCCCCAGCATTTT,CASSLTGGGNQPQHF
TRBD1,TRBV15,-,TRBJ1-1,TGTGCCACCAGTAGAGAGACAGGGACAGCGAACACTGAAGCTTTCTTT,CATSRETGTANTEAFF
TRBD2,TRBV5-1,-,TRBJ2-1,TGCGCCAGCCGCCCCGGGGGGGGATTACTCAATGAGCAGTTCTTC,CASRPGGGLLNEQFF
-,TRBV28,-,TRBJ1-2,TGTGCCAGCAGTTTAGTACAGGGTAACTATGGCTACACCTTC,CASSLVQGNYGYTF
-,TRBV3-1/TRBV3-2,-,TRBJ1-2,TGTGCCAGCAGCCAAGCCAGGGGCAACTATGGCTACACCTTC,CASSQARGNYGYTF
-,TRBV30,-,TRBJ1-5,TGTGCCTGGAGTCCAGGACAGTTCAGGGGAGGGGACAATCAGCCCCAGCATTTT,CAWSPGQFRGGDNQPQHF
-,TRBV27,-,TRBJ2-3,TGTGCCAGCGGGGAGAGCACAGATACGCAGTATTTT,CASGESTDTQYF
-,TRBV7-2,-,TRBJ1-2,TGTGCCAGCAGCCGGACAGCAGACCTAAATGGCTACACCTTC,CASSRTADLNGYTF
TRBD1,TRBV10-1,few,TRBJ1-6,TGCGCCAGCAGTGAGTCCTCGGGACAGGGTAATTCACCCCTCCACTTT,CASSESSGQGNSPLHF
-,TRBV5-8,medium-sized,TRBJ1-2,TGTGCCAGCAGCTTGGACAGGGCTGGCTACACCTTC,CASSLDRAGYTF